The T cell receptor beta chain described here comes from a study of Graves' ophthalmopathy and Graves' hyperthyroidism. General study results and limits: Stable hyperthyroidism and ophthalmopathy were told apart by a 13-signature model, which achieved approximately 87% sensitivity and more than 75% specificity.

This clonotype is a singleton in its sample. Its specificity is unknown. Trimming stripped 11 bases from V and 4 bases from J, with 15 bases between. Germline CDR1 ENHRY, CDR2 SYGVKD. CDR3 size: 13 residues. For repertoire sequencing, the TCR beta CDR3 regions were amplified from RNA transcripts. Amplification began with first-round RT-PCR using HTBI primers, then second-round multiplex PCR was performed. From the multiplex PCR reads, TCRdb called clonotypes with MiXCR, one entry per CDR3 protein. Of 660,000 or so distinct CDR3 sequences detected, 35% to 50% appear once; the ten largest clones hold over 2.5%. Disease in donors with ophthalmopathy had moderate-to-severe activity, CAS ≥3, NOSPECS ≥4 and under 3 months' duration.

Specimen: peripheral blood. The receptor was derived from an adult man with Graves' ophthalmopathy. The genes are TRBV10-3 and TRBJ1-5, with D perhaps TRBD1 (5 bases). CDR3 in amino acids: CAWTPAGNQPQHF. The CDR3 DNA sequence: TGTGCCTGGACCCCGGCAGGGAATCAGCCCCAGCATTTT.